This TCR beta chain stems from a study of shared clonotypes between healthy human individuals. This clone has more than one count but fewer than ten. Its specificity is not known. Study outcomes and limitations: Incomplete sequencing of sorted subsets was indicated by rarefaction despite large depth. Since donors were few, the genetic and exposure-history diversity represented was limited.

Assay execution took place at the deep level. TCRdb's table, derived via immunoSEQ multiplex PCR, lists solely in-frame clones and lacks some. The sample contains 170,000 or so clones, approximately 60% of which appear only once. Trimming removed 3 bases at V and 5 bases at J, with 5 bases between. The CDR3 extends over 12 amino acids. Per germline, CDR1 LNHDA and CDR2 SQIVND (reference sequence). The rearrangement uses TRBV19 and TRBJ1-5; D is unclear. Sequencing was performed on memory CD4+ T cells sorted from blood. Noted subset: CD45RA-negative fraction. This TCR was recovered from a man younger than 40 in good health. The CDR3 loop is CASSIGYQPQHF. Here the CDR3 DNA reads TGTGCCAGTAGTATCGGTTATCAGCCCCAGCATTTT.